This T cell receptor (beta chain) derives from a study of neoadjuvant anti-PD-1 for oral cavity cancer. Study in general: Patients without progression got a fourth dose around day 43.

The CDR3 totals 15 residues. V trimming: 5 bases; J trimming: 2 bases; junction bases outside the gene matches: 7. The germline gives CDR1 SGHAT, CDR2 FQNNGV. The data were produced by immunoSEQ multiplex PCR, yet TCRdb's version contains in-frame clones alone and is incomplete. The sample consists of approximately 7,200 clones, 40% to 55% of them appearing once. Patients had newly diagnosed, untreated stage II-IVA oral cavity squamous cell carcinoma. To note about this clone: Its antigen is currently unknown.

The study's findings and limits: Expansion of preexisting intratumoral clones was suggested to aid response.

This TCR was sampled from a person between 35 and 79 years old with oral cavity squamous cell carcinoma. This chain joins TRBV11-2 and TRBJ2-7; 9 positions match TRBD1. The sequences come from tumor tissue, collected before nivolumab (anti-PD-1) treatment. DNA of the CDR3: TGTGCCAGCAGCCCGGACAGGGGCGATGCCTACGAGCAGTACTTC. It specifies CASSPDRGDAYEQYF.